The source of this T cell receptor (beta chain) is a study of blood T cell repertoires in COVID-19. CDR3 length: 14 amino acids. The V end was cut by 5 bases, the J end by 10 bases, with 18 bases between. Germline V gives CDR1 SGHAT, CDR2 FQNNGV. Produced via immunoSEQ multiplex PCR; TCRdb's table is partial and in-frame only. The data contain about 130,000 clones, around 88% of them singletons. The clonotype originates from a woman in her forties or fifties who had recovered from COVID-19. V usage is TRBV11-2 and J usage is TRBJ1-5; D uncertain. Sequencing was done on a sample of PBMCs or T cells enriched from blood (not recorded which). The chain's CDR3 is CASSPNGSLFPQHF. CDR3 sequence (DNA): TGTGCCAGCAGCCCGAACGGGTCTCTGTTTCCCCAGCATTTT.